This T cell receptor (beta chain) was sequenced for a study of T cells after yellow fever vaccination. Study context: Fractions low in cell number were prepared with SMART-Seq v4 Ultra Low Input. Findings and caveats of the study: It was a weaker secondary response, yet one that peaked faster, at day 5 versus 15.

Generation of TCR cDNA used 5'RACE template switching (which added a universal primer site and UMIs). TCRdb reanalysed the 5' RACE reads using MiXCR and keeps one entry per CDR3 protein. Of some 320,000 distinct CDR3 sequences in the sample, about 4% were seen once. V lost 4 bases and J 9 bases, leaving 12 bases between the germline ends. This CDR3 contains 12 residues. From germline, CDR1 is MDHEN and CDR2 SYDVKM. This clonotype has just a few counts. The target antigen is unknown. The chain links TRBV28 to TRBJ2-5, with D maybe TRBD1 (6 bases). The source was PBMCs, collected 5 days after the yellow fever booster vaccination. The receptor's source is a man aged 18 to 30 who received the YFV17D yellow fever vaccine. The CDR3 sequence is CASSYRTVPQYF. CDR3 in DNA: TGTGCCAGCAGTTACAGGACAGTCCCCCAGTACTTC. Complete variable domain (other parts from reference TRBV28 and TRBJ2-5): DVKVTQSSRYLVKRTGEKVFLECVQDMDHENMFWYRQDPGLGLRLIYFSYDVKMKEKGDIPEGYSVSREKKERFSLILESASTNQTSMYLCASSYRTVPQYFGPGTRLLVL.